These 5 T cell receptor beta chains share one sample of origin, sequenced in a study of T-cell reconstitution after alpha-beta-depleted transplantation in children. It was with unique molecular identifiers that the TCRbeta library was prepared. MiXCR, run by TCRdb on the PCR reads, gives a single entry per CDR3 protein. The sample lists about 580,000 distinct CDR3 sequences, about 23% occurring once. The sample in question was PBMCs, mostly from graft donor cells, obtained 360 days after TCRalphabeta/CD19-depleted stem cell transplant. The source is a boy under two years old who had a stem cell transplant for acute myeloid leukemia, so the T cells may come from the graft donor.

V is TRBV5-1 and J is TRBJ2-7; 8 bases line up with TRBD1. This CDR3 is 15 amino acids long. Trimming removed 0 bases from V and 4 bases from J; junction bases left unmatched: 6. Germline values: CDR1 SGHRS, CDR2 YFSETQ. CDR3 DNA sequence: TGCGCCAGCAGCTTGGCTAACAGGGGGACTTACGAGCAGTACTTC. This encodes CASSLANRGTYEQYF.

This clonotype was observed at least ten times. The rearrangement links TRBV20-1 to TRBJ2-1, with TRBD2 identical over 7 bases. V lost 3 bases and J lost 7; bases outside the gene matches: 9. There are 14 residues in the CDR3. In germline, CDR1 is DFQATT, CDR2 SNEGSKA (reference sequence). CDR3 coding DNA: TGCAGTGCTAGGGGAGGGGCCCTCGTGAATGAGCAGTTCTTC. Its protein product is CSARGGALVNEQFF.

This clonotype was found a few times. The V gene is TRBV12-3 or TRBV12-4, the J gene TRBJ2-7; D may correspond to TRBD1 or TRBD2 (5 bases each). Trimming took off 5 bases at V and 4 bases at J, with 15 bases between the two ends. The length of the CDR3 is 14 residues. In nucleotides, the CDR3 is TGTGCCAGCAGTCCCGGGACCAAGATTTACGAGCAGTACTTC. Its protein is CASSPGTKIYEQYF.

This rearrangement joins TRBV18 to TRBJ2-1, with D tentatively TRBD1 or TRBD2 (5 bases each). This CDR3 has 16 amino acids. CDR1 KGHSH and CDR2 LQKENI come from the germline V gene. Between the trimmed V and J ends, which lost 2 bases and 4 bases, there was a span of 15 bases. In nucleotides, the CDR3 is TGTGCCAGCTCACCAATTTACGCGAGGGGATACAATGAGCAGTTCTTC. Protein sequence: CASSPIYARGYNEQFF.

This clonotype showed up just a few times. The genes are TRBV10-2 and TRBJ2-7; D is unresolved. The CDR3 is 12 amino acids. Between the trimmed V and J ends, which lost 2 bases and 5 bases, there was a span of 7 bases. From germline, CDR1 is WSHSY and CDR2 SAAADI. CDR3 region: CASSEVAHEQYV. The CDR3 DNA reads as TGCGCCAGCAGTGAGGTGGCCCACGAGCAGTACGTC.